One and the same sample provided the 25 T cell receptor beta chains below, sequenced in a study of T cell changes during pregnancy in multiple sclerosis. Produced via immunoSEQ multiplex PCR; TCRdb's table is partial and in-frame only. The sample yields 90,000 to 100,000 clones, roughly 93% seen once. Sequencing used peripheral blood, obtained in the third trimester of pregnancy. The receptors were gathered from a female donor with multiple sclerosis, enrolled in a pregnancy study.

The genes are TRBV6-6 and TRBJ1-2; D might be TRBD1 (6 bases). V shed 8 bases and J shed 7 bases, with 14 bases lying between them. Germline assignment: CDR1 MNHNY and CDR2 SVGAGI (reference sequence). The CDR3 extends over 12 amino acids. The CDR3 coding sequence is TGTGCCAGCGTCCGGGGGGCGCTTGGCTACACCTTC. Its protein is CASVRGALGYTF.

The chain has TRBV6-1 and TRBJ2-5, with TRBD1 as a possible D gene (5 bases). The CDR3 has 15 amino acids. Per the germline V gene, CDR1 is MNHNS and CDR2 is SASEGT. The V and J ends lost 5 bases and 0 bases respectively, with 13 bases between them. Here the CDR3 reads CASSHPTGYQETQYF. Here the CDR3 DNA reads TGTGCCAGCAGTCACCCTACAGGTTACCAAGAGACCCAGTACTTC.

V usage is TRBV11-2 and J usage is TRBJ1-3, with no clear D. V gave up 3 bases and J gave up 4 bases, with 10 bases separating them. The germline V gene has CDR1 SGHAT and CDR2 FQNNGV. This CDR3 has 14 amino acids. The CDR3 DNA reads TGTGCCAGCAGCTTCGGCGTAGCAGGAAACACCATATATTTT. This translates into CASSFGVAGNTIYF.

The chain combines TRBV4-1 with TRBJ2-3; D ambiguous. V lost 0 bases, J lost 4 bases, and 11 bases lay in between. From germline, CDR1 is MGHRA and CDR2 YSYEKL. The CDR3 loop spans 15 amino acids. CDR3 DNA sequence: TGCGCCAGCAGCCAAGAGGTGAATCGCGCAGATACGCAGTATTTT. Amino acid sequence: CASSQEVNRADTQYF.

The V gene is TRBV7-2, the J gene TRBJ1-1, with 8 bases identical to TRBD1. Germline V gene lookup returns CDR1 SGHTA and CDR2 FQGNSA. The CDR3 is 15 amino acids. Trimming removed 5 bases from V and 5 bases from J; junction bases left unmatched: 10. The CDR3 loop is CASSRTQGAGTEAFF. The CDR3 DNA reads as TGTGCCAGCAGCCGGACGCAGGGGGCAGGGACTGAAGCTTTCTTT.

CDR3 region: CASSYSSHTMNTEAFF. The DNA of the CDR3 is TGTGCCAGCAGTTACTCCTCCCACACCATGAACACTGAAGCTTTCTTT. The chain uses TRBV6-5 and TRBJ1-1; D gene uncertain. The CDR3 runs 16 residues. V dropped 0 bases and J dropped 0 bases, with 11 bases sitting between them. The germline V gene has CDR1 MNHEY and CDR2 SVGAGI.

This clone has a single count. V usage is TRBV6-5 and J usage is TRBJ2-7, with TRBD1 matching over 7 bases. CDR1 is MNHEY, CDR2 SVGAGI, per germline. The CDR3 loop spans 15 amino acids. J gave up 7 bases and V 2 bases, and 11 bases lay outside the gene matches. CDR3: CASSYVTGPPIEQYF. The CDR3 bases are TGTGCCAGCAGTTACGTGACAGGGCCTCCCATAGAGCAGTACTTC.

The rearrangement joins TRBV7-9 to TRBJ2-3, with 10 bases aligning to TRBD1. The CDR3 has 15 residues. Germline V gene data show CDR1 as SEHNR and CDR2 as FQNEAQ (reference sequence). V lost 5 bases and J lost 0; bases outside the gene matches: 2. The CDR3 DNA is TGTGCCAGCAGCCCGACAGGGGGCAGCACAGATACGCAGTATTTT. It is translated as CASSPTGGSTDTQYF. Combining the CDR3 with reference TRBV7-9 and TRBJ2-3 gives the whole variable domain DTGVSQNPRHKITKRGQNVTFRCDPISEHNRLYWYRQTLGQGPEFLTYFQNEAQLEKSRLLSDRFSAERPKGSFSTLEIQRTEQGDSAMYLCASSPTGGSTDTQYFGPGTRLTVL.

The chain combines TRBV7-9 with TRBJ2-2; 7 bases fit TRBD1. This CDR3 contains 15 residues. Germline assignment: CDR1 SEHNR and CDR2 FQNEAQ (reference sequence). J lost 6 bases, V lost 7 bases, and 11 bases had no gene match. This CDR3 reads CASTLDKRGPGELFF. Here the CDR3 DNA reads TGTGCCAGCACTCTAGACAAAAGGGGGCCCGGGGAGCTGTTTTTT. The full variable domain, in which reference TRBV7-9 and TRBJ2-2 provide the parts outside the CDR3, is DTGVSQNPRHKITKRGQNVTFRCDPISEHNRLYWYRQTLGQGPEFLTYFQNEAQLEKSRLLSDRFSAERPKGSFSTLEIQRTEQGDSAMYLCASTLDKRGPGELFFGEGSRLTVL.

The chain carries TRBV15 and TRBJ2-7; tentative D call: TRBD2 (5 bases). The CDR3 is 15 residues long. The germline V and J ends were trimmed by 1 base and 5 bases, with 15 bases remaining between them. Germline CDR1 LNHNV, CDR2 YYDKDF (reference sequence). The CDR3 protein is CATSRGGGGGHEQYF. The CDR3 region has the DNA TGTGCCACCAGCAGAGGGGGTGGCGGAGGCCACGAGCAGTACTTC.

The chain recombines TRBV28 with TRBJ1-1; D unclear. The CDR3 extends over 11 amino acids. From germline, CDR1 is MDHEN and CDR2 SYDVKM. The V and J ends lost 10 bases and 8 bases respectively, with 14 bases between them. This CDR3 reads CATYAAAEAFF. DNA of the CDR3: TGTGCCACCTATGCGGCGGCGGAAGCTTTCTTT.

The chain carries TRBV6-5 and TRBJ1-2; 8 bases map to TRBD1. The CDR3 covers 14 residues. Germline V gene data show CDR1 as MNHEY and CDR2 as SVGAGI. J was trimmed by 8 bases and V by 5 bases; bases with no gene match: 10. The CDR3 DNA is TGTGCCAGCAGTACTCGGACAGGGATGGGAGGCTACACCTTC. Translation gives CASSTRTGMGGYTF.

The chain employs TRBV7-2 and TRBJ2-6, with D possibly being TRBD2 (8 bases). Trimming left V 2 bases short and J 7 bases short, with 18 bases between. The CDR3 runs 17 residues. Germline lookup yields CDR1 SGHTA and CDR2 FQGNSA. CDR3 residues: CASSLITGGTVANVLTF. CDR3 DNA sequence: TGTGCCAGCAGCTTAATCACGGGAGGGACAGTTGCCAACGTCCTGACTTTC.

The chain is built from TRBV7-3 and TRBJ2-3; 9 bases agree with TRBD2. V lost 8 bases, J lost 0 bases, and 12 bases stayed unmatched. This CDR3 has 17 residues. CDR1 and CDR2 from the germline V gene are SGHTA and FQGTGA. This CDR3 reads CASARWASGTSTDTQYF. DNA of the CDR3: TGTGCCAGCGCGCGTTGGGCTAGCGGGACAAGCACAGATACGCAGTATTTT.

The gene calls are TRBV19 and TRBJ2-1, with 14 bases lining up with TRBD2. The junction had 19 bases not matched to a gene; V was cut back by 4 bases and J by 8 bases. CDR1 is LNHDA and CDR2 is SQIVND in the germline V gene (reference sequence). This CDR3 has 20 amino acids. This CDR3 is CASSREFRTSGRSPSDEQFF. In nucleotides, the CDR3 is TGTGCCAGTAGTAGAGAATTCCGGACTAGCGGGAGGTCCCCCTCCGATGAGCAGTTCTTC.

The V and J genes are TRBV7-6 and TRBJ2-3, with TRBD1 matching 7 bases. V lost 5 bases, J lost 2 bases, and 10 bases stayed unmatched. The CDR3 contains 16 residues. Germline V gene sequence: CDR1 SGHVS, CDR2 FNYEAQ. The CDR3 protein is CASSPRFRGPTDTQYF. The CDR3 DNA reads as TGTGCCAGCAGCCCCCGTTTTAGGGGGCCCACAGATACGCAGTATTTT.

In nucleotides, the CDR3 is TGTGCCAGCAGTTTCAACCCGGAGCGGACTAGCCTTGGGGATGAGCAGTTCTTC. It yields the protein CASSFNPERTSLGDEQFF. This sequence joins TRBV27 and TRBJ2-1, with 8 bases fitting TRBD2. Unmatched junction bases numbered 18, after V lost 3 bases and J lost 8 bases. CDR1 is MNHEY and CDR2 is SMNVEV in the germline V gene (reference sequence). The CDR3 contains 18 residues.

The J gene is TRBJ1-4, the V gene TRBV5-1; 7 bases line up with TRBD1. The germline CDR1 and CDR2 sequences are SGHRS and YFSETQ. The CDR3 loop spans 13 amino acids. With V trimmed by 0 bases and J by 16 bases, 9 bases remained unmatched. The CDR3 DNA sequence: TGCGCCAGCAGCTTGGGAGCGCGACAGGGCTGGTTTTTT. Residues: CASSLGARQGWFF.

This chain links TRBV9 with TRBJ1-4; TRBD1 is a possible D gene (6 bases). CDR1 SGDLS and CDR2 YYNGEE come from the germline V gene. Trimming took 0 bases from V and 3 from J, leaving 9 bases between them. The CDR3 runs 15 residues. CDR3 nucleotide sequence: TGTGCCAGCAGCGTAGCGGGGGGCCCTAATGAAAAACTGTTTTTT. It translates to CASSVAGGPNEKLFF.

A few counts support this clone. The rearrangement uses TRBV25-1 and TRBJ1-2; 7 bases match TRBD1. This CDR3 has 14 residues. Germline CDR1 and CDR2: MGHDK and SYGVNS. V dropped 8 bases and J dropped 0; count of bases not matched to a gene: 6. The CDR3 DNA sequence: TGTGCCAGCGAGTGGGACAGCCCTAACTATGGCTACACCTTC. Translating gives CASEWDSPNYGYTF.

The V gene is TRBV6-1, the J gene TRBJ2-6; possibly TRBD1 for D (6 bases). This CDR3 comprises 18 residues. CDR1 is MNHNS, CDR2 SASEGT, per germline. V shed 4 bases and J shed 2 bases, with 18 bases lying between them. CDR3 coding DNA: TGTGCCAGCAGTGTTCCCAGGGGAATAATGACTGGGGCCAACGTCCTGACTTTC. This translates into CASSVPRGIMTGANVLTF.

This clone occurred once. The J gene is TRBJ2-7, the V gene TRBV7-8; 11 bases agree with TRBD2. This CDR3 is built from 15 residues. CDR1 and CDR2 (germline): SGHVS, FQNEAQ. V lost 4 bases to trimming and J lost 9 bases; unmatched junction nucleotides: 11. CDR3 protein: CASSWWTSGPEGQYF. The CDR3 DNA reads TGTGCCAGCAGCTGGTGGACTAGCGGGCCCGAGGGGCAGTACTTC.

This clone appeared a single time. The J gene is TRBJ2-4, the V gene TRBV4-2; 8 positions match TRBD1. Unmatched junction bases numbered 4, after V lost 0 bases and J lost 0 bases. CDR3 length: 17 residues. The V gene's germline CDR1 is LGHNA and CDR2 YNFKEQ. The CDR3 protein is CASSQDRTGRAKNIQYF. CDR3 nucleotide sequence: TGTGCCAGCAGCCAAGATCGGACAGGGCGAGCCAAAAACATTCAGTACTTC.

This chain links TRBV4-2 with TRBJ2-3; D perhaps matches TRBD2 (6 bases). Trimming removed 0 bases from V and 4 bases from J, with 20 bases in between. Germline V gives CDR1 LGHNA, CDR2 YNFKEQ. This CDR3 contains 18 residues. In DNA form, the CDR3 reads TGTGCCAGCAGCCAAGAAGAGGGTGCTAGCGTCGTTGCAGATACGCAGTATTTT. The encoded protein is CASSQEEGASVVADTQYF.

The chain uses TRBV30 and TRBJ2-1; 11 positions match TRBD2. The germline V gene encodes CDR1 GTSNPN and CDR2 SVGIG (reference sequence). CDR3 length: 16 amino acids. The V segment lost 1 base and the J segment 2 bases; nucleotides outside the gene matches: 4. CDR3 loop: CAWSDLAGGPYNEQFF. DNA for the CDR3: TGTGCCTGGAGTGACTTAGCGGGAGGGCCCTACAATGAGCAGTTCTTC.